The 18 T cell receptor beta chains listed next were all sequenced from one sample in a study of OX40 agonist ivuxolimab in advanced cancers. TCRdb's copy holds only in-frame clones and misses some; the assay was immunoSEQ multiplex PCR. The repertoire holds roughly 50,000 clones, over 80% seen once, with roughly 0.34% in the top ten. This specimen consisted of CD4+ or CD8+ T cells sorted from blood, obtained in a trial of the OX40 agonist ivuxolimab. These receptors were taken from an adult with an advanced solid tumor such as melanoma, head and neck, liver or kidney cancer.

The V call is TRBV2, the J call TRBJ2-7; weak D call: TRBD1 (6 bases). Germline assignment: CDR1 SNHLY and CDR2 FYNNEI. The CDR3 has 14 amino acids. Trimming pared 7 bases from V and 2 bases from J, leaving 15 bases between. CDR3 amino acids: CASKQGGMPYEQYF. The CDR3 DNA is TGTGCCAGCAAACAGGGCGGTATGCCCTACGAGCAGTACTTC.

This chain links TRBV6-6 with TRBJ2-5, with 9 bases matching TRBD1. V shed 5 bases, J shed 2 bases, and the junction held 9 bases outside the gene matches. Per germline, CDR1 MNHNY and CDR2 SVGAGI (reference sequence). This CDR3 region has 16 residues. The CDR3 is CASSPYRGQGQETQYF. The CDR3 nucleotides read TGTGCCAGCAGTCCTTACAGGGGGCAGGGGCAAGAGACCCAGTACTTC.

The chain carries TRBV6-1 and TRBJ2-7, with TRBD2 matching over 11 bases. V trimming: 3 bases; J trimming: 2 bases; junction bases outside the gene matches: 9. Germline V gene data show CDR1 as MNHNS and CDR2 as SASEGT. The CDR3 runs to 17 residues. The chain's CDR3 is CASSDYIAGGDPYEQYF. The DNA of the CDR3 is TGTGCCAGCAGTGACTACATAGCGGGGGGGGATCCCTACGAGCAGTACTTC.

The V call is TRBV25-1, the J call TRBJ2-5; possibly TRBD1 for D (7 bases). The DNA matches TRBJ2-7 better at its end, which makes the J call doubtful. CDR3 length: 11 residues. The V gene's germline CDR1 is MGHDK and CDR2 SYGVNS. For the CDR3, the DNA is TGTGCCAGCACAGGGGGGTACGAGCAGTACTTC. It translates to CASTGGYEQYF.

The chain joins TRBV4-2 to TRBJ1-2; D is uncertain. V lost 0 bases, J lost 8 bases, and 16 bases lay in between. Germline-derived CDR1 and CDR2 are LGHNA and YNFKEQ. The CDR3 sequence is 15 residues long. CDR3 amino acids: CASSQDPQSARGYTF. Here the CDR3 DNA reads TGTGCCAGCAGCCAAGATCCTCAGTCGGCGCGAGGCTACACCTTC.

CDR3 sequence (DNA): TGTGCCAGCAGCTTAGCGGGACTTCCCGAGCAGTACTTC. Its protein is CASSLAGLPEQYF. This chain links TRBV7-8 with TRBJ2-7, with D perhaps matching TRBD2 (6 bases). Germline V gene sequence: CDR1 SGHVS, CDR2 FQNEAQ. This CDR3 comprises 13 residues. V lost 0 bases to trimming and J lost 6 bases, with 9 bases between them. The full variable domain, rest sourced from reference TRBV7-8 and TRBJ2-7, is GAGVSQSPRYKVAKRGQDVALRCDPISGHVSLFWYQQALGQGPEFLTYFQNEAQLDKSGLPSDRFFAERPEGSVSTLKIQRTQQEDSAVYLCASSLAGLPEQYFGPGTRLTVT.

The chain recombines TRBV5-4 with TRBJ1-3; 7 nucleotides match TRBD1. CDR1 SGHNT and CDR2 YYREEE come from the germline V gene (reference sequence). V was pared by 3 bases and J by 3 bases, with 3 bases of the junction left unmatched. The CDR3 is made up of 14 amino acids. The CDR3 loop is CASSSGQNGNTIYF. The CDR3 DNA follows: TGTGCCAGCAGCTCGGGACAGAATGGAAACACCATATATTTT. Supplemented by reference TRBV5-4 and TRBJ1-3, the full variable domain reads ETGVTQSPTHLIKTRGQQVTLRCSSQSGHNTVSWYQQALGQGPQFIFQYYREEENGRGNFPPRFSGLQFPNYSSELNVNALELDDSALYLCASSSGQNGNTIYFGEGSWLTVV.

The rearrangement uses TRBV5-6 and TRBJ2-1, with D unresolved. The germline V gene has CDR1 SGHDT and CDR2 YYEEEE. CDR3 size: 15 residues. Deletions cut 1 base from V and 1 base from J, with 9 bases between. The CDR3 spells CASSLLAASYNEQFF. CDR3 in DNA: TGTGCCAGCAGCTTGTTGGCAGCATCCTACAATGAGCAGTTCTTC.

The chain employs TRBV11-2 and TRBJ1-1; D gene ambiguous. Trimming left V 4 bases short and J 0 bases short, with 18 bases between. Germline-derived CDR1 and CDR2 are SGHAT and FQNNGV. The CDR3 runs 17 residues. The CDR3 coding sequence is TGTGCCAGCAGCTCCAATGAGGGCAGGTGGATGAACACTGAAGCTTTCTTT. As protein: CASSSNEGRWMNTEAFF.

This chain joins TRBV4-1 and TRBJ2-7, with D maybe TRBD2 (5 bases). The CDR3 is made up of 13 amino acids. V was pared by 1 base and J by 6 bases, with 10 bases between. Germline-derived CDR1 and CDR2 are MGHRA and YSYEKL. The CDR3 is CASSQVGLREQYF. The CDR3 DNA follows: TGCGCCAGCAGCCAAGTCGGACTTCGCGAGCAGTACTTC.

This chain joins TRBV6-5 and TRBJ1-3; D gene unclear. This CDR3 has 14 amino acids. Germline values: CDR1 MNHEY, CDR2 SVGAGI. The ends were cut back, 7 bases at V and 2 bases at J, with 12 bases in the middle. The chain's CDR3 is CASKTKPTGNTIYF. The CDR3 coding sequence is TGTGCCAGCAAGACGAAGCCAACTGGAAACACCATATATTTT.

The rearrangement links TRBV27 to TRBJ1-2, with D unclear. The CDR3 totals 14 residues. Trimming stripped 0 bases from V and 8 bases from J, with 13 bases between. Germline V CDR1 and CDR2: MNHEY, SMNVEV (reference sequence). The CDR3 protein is CASSLSNGNGGYTF. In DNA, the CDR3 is TGTGCCAGCAGTTTATCGAACGGAAATGGGGGCTACACCTTC.

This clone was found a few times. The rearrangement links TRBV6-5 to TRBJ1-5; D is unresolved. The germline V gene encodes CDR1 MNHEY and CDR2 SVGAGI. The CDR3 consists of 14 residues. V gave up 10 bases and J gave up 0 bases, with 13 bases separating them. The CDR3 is CATQRVYSNQPQHF. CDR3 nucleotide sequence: TGTGCCACCCAGAGAGTTTATAGCAATCAGCCCCAGCATTTT.

The CDR3 nucleotides read TGCGCCAGCACTAAAACAGTGAACACTGAAGCTTTCTTT. Translation gives CASTKTVNTEAFF. The chain links TRBV5-1 to TRBJ1-1; no reliable D call. Germline CDR1 reads SGHRS; CDR2 reads YFSETQ. Trimming cost V 6 bases and J 0 bases, with 9 bases left between them. The CDR3 extends over 13 amino acids.

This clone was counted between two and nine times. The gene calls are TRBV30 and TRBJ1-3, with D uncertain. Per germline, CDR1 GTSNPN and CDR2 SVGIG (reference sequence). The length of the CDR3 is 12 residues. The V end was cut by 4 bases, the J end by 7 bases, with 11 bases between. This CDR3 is CAWISPGNTIYF. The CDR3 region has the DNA TGTGCCTGGATTTCGCCGGGGAACACCATATATTTT. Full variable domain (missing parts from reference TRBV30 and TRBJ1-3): SQTIHQWPATLVQPVGSPLSLECTVEGTSNPNLYWYRQAAGRGLQLLFYSVGIGQISSEVPQNLSASRPQDRQFILSSKKLLLSDSGFYLCAWISPGNTIYFGEGSWLTVV.

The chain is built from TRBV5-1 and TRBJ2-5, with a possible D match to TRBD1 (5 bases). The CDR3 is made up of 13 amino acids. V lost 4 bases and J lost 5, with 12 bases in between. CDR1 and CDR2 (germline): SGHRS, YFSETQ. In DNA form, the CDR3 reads TGCGCCAGCAGCAAGGGGCCCGAGGAGACCCAGTACTTC. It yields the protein CASSKGPEETQYF.

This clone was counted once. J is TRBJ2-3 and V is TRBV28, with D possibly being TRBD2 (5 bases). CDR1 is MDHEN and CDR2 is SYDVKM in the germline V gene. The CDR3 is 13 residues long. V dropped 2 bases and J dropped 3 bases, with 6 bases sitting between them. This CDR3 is CASSLEGTDTQYF. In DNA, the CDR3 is TGTGCCAGCAGTTTAGAGGGAACAGATACGCAGTATTTT.

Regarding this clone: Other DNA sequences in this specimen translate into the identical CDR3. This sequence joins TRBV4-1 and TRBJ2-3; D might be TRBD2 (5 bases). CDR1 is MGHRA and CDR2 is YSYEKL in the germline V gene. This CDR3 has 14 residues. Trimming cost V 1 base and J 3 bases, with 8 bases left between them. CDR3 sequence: CASSQVGGTDTQYF. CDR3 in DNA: TGCGCCAGCAGCCAAGTTGGAGGAACAGATACGCAGTATTTT.